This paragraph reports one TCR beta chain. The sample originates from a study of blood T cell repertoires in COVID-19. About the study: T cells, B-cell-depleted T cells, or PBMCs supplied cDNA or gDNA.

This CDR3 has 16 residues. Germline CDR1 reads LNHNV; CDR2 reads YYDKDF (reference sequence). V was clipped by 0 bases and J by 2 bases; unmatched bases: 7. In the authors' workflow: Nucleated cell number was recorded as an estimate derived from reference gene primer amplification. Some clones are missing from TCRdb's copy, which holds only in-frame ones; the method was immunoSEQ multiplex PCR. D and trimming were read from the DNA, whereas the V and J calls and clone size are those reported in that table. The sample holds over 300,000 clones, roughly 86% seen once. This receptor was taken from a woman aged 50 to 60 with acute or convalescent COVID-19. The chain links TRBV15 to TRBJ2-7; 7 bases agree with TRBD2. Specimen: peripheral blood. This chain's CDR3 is CATSRDGGGSTYEQYF. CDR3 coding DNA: TGTGCCACCAGCAGAGATGGGGGAGGGTCTACCTACGAGCAGTACTTC.